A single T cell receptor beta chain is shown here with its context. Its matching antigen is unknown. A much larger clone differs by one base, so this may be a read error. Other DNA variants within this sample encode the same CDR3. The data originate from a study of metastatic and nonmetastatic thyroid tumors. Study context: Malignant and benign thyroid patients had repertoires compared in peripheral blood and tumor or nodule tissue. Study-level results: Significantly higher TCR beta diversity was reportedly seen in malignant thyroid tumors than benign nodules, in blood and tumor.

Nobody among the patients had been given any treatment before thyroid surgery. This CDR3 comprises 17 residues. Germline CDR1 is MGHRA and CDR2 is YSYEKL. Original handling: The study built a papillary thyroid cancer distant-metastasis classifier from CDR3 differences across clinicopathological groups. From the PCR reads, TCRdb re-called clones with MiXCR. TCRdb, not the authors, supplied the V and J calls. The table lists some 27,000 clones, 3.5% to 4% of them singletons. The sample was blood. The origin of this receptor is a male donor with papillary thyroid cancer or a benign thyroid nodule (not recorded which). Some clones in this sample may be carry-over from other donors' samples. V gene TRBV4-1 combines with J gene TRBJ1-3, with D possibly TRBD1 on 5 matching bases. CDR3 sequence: CASSQGPARSSGNTIYF. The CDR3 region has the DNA TGCGCTAGCAGCCAGGGCCCTGCTCGCAGCTCTGGAAACACCATATATTTT.